This T cell receptor beta chain emerged from a study of shared clonotypes between healthy human individuals (dated by TCRdb to the early 2020s). For the wider study: A few men and two women, aged 18 to 49 years, made up the cohort. Leukapheresis yielded between about 0.9 and 9 billion PBMCs per donor. The study deeply sequenced blood TCR repertoires of 5 or 6 healthy adults to estimate repertoire size and the extent of clonotype sharing between individuals. For each donor, CD4 naive and CD4 memory were each run on three plates, CD8 naive on two plates, and CD8 memory on one plate. To increase sequencing depth and limit assay-specific biases, different laboratories used diverse techniques to prepare libraries and sequence TCR repertoires. Overall study outcomes, separate from this receptor: Because the study included a small number of donors, the genetic and exposure-history diversity represented was limited. Only blood was sampled, and tissue TCR repertoires likely differ from those in blood. Across a few donors, 5% to 6% of naive CD4, 3.5% of naive CD8, approximately 2.5% of memory CD4, and roughly 0.4% of memory CD8 clonotypes were shared. Clonotypes shared by all four sorted-subset donors showed higher generation probabilities than non-shared clonotypes. Pairwise subsampling indicated that sequencing depth was expected to affect the degree of clonotype sharing among donors. Incomplete sequencing was indicated by rarefaction of sorted-subset datasets, despite the large sequencing depth. Estimated clonotype richness was generally larger for naive than for memory subsets.

For this clone: The clone's antigen remains unknown. Per-nucleotide qualities are absent, and no much larger clonotype sits a single base away.

For the CD8 naive samples, CD45RO-negative cells were positively selected for CCR7, yielding a CD45RA+CCR7+ population from which TemRA cells were excluded. The donors were healthy, HIV-negative adults who had no recently reported acute infections or vaccinations. Only Caucasian adults living in Nashville, Tennessee, USA were represented among the donors. Blood was collected by leukapheresis, and PBMCs were isolated by Ficoll-Histopaque density gradient centrifugation and then cryopreserved in liquid nitrogen vapor phase. Purity and quantity of every magnetically sorted T cell population were checked by analytical flow cytometry. Genomic DNA was isolated from each sorted fraction and quantified by UV absorbance on a Nanodrop 2000c. CDR1 and CDR2 were assigned from the germline V gene (reference sequence) as SGHAT and FQDESV. V is pared back by 5 bases and J by 2 bases, with 13 bases lying between the germline termini. The CDR3 spans 14 residues, from the cysteine through the phenylalanine. Only the CDR3 part of the read is kept: 42 bases, read in frame from the first base.

Using the deep immunoSEQ assay, TCR CDR3 regions were amplified from genomic DNA by multiplex PCR. For each cell subset, the extracted genomic DNA was distributed evenly across all wells of several immunoSEQ 96-well plates, and each plate served as one replicate. For sorted subsets, each replicate PCR was loaded with roughly 0.2 ug genomic DNA, equivalent to approximately 27,000 T cell genomes. The purified libraries were quantified using a Qubit 3.0 fluorometer, sized with a Bioanalyzer 2100, and then quantified again using the KAPA Library Quantification kit. Each immunoSEQ 96-well plate was sequenced on its own single-read 150-cycle Illumina NextSeq 550 flow cell. In the original analysis: The immunoSEQ output contained only junctional sequences without quality scores, so filtering could not match that applied to full-length reads. To assign V/J genes and CDR3, sequences were annotated against IMGT germline references using PyIR, a Python wrapper for IgBLAST v1.9. Any read was removed if the V/J assignment was weak (E-value above 1e-6), the CDR3 was missing, or the read contained stop codons, out-of-frame junctions, or ambiguous translated residues. V3J clonotypes were defined as sequences sharing the same inferred V gene, J gene, and CDR3 amino acid sequence. Percentage overlap between repertoires was computed as shared unique clonotypes divided by the size of the smaller repertoire. Richness of each repertoire was evaluated using RTK rarefaction, the Chao1 estimator, and Recon v2.1 estimates of unobserved clonotypes. OLGA was used to compute generation probabilities for all TCRbeta clonotypes that the gDNA method yielded from four donors. The table comes from immuneACCESS by way of TCRdb, which keeps in-frame sequences with V and J called. Part of the clones is missing from these tables; in studies checked, under half for an unresolved V gene and the rest for unknown reasons. V, J and clone size were drawn from that table, and D and trimming were deduced from the DNA. The sample table lists around 550,000 clones, roughly 95% of them with a count of one. The leading ten clones occupy over 0.1% of the sample.

The receptor was isolated from a woman in her twenties or thirties in good health. This chain joins TRBV11-1 to TRBJ2-7; a confident D gene designation cannot be given. Material: naive CD8+ T cells sorted from blood. Read against the paper, the sample's cell subset or site label means: CD45RA+CCR7+. The DNA sequence is TGTGCCAGCAGCACCAGCGACAAGACCTACGAGCAGTACTTC. Its translation is CASSTSDKTYEQYF.